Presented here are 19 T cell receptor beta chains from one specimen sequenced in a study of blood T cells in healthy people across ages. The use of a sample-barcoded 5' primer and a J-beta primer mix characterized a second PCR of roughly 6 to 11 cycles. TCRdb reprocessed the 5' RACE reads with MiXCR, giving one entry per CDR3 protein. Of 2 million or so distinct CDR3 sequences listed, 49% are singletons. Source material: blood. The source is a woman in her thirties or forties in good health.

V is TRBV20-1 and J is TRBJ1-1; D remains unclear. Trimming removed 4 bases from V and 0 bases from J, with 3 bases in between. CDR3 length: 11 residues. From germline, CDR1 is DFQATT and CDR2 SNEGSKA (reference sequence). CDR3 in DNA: TGCAGTGCTAAATTGAACACTGAAGCTTTCTTT. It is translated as CSAKLNTEAFF.

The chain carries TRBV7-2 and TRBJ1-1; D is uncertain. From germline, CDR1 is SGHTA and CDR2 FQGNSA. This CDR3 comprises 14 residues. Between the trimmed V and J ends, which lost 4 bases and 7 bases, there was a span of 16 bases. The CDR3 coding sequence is TGTGCCAGCAGCTATGGAGTTCGGGGAGTTGAAGCTTTCTTT. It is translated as CASSYGVRGVEAFF.

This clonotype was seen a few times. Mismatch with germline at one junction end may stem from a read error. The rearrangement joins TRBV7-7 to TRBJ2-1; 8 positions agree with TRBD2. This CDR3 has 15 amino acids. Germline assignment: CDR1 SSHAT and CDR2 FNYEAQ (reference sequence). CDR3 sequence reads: CASSSDAAGGNEQFF. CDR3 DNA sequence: TGTGCTAGCAGCTCCGACGCCGCGGGGGGAAATGAGCAGTTCTTC. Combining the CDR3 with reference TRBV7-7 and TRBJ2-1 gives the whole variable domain GAGVSQSPRYKVTKRGQDVTLRCDPISSHATLYWYQQALGQGPEFLTYFNYEAQPDKSGLPSDRFSAERPEGSISTLTIQRTEQRDSAMYRCASSSDAAGGNEQFFGPGTRLTVL.

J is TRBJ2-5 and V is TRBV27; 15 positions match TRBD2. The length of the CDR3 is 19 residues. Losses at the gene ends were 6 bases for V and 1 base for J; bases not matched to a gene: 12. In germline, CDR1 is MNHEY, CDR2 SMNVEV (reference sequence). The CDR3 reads CASRRTVGLAGGSQETQYF. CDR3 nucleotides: TGTGCCAGCAGACGGACAGTGGGACTAGCGGGGGGTTCCCAAGAGACCCAGTACTTC.

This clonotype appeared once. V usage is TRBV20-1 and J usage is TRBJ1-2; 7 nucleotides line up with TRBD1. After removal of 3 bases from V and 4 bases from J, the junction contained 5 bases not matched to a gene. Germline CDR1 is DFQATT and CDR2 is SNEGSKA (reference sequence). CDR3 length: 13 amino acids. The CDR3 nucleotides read TGCAGTGCTAGTTCGACAGGGATCTATGGCTACACCTTC. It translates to CSASSTGIYGYTF.

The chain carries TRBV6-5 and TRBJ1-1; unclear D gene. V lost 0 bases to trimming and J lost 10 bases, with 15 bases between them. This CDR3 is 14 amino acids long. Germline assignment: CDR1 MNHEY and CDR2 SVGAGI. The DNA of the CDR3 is TGTGCCAGCAGTTACTCGGTCTCCGGGTCGACAGCTTTCTTT. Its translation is CASSYSVSGSTAFF.

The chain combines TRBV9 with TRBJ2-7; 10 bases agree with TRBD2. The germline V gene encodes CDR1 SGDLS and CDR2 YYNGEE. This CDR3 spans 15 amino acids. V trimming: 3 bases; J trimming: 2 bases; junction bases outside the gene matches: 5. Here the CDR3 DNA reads TGTGCCAGCAGCGGAGGACTAGCGGAGGCCTACGAGCAGTACTTC. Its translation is CASSGGLAEAYEQYF.

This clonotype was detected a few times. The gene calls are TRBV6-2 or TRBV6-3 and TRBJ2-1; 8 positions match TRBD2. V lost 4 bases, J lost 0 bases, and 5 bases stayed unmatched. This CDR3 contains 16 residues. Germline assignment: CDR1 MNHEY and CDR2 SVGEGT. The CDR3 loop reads CASSSSGFPSYNEQFF. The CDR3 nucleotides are TGTGCCAGCAGTTCTAGCGGGTTTCCCTCCTACAATGAGCAGTTCTTC.

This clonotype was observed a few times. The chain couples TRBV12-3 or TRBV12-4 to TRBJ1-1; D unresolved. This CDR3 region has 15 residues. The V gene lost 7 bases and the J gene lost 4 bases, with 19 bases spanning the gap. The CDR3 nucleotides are TGTGCCAGCACTCTTGCTGCACTCCCTCGCACTGAAGCTTTCTTT. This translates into CASTLAALPRTEAFF.

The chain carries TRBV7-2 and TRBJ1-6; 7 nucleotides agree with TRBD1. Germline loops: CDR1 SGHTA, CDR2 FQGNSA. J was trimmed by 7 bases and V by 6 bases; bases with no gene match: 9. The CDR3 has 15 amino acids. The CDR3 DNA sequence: TGTGCCAGCAGAAAACAGGGGCCACTAAATTCACCCCTCCACTTT. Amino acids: CASRKQGPLNSPLHF. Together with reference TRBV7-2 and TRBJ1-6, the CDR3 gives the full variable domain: GAGVSQSPSNKVTEKGKDVELRCDPISGHTALYWYRQSLGQGLEFLIYFQGNSAPDKSGLPSDRFSAERTGGSVSTLTIQRTQQEDSAVYLCASRKQGPLNSPLHFGNGTRLTVT.

This CDR3 is CASAGQHNEQYF. The CDR3 coding sequence is TGTGCCAGCGCAGGACAGCACAATGAGCAGTACTTC. This chain uses TRBV18 with TRBJ2-1; possible D gene TRBD1, 6 bases. The DNA end is more similar to TRBJ2-7, so the J call may be wrong. Germline V gene sequence: CDR1 KGHSH, CDR2 LQKENI. The CDR3 has 12 residues.

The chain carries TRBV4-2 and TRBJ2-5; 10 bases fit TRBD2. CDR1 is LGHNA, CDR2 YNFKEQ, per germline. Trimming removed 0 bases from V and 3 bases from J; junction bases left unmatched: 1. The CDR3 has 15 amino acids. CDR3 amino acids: CASSQELAGKETQYF. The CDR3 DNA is TGTGCCAGCAGCCAAGAACTAGCGGGGAAAGAGACCCAGTACTTC.

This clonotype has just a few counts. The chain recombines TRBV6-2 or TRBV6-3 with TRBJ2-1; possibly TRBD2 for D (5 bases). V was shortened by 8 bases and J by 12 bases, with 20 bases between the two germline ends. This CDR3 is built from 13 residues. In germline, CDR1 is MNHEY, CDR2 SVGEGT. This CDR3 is CASGAVTGLRQFF. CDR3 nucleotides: TGTGCCAGCGGCGCTGTGACTGGACTGCGGCAGTTCTTC.

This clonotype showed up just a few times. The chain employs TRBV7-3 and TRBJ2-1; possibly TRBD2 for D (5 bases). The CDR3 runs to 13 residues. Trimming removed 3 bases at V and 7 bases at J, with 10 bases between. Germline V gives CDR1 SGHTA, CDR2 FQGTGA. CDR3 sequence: CASSFTDFNEQFF. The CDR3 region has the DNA TGTGCCAGCAGCTTTACGGACTTTAATGAGCAGTTCTTC.

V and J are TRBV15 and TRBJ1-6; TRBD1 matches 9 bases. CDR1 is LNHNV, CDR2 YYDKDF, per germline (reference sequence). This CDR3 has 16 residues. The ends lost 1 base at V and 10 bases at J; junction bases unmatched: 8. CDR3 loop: CATSRASGTGSSPLHF. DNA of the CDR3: TGTGCCACCAGCAGAGCTTCCGGGACAGGGTCCTCACCCCTCCACTTT. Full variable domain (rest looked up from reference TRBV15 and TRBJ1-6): DAMVIQNPRYQVTQFGKPVTLSCSQTLNHNVMYWYQQKSSQAPKLLFHYYDKDFNNEADTPDNFQSRRPNTSFCFLDIRSPGLGDTAMYLCATSRASGTGSSPLHFGNGTRLTVT.

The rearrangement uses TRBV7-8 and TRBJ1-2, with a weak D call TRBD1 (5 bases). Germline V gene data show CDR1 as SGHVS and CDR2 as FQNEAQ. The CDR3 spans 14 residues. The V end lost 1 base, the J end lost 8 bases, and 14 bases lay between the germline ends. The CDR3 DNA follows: TGTGCCAGCAGCTTAGAGGGCGGGGCGCGGGGCTACACCTTC. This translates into CASSLEGGARGYTF.

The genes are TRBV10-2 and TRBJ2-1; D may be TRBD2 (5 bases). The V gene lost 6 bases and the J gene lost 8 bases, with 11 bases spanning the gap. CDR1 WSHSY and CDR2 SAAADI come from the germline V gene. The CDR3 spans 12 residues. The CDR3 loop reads CASRGSVYEQFF. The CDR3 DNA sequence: TGCGCCAGCAGGGGTAGCGTCTATGAGCAGTTCTTC.

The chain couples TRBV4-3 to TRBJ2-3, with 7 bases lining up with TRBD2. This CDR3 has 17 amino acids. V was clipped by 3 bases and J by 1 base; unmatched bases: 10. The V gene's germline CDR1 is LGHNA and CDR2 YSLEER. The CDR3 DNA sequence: TGCGCCAGCAGCCACGCCCTTGGGGCGGGGGGCACAGATACGCAGTATTTT. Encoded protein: CASSHALGAGGTDTQYF.

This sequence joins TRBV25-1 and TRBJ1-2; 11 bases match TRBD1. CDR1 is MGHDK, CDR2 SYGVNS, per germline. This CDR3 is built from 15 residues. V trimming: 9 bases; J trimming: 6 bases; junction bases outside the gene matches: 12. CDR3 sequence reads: CASRPGQGAKDGYTF. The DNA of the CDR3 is TGTGCCAGTAGGCCTGGACAGGGGGCGAAAGATGGCTACACCTTC.